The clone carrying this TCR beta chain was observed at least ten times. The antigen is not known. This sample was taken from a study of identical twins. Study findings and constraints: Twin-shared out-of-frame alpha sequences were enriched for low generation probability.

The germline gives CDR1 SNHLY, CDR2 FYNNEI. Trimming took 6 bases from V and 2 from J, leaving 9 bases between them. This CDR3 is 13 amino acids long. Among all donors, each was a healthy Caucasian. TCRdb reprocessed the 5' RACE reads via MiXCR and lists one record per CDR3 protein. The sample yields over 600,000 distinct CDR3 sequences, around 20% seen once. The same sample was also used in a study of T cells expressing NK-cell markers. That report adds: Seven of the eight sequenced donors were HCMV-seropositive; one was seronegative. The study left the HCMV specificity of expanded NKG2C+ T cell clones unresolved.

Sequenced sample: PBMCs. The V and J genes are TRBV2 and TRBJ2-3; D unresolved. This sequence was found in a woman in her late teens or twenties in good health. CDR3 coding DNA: TGTGCCAGCAGGGCCACCGTCACAGATACGCAGTATTTT. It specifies CASRATVTDTQYF.